These 8 T cell receptor beta chains share one sample of origin, sequenced in a study of blood T cell repertoires in COVID-19. TCRdb's table, derived via immunoSEQ multiplex PCR, lists solely in-frame clones and lacks some. The table shows over 150,000 clones, with roughly 90% occurring only once. The sequencing sample was made of peripheral blood. These TCRs come from a man aged 50-59 years with COVID-19, enrolled during active disease.

The chain is built from TRBV3-1 (or the pseudogene TRBV3-2) and TRBJ1-1; D perhaps matches TRBD1 (6 bases). The germline V gene encodes CDR1 LGHDT and CDR2 YNNKEL (reference sequence). The CDR3 loop spans 18 amino acids. Deletions cut 5 bases from V and 2 bases from J, with 24 bases between. This CDR3 reads CASSSIRRGSGQNTEAFF. CDR3 coding DNA: TGTGCCAGCAGCTCCATCAGAAGGGGATCGGGACAAAACACTGAAGCTTTCTTT.

CDR3 sequence reads: CASRKMDRPYGYTF. The CDR3 region has the DNA TGTGCCAGCAGGAAAATGGACAGGCCCTATGGCTACACCTTC. This chain links TRBV28 with TRBJ1-2, with 7 bases matching TRBD1. From germline, CDR1 is MDHEN and CDR2 SYDVKM. V was pared by 6 bases and J by 4 bases, with 8 bases of the junction left unmatched. The CDR3 has 14 residues.

This clone has only a few counts. The rearrangement joins TRBV7-3 to TRBJ2-3, with 13 bases matching TRBD2. The ends lost 6 bases at V and 1 base at J; junction bases unmatched: 4. Looked up from germline, CDR1 is SGHTA and CDR2 is FQGTGA. The CDR3 has 16 amino acids. For the CDR3, the DNA is TGTGCCAGCAGTTATGGACTAGCGGGAGGCACAGATACGCAGTATTTT. Protein product: CASSYGLAGGTDTQYF.

This rearrangement joins TRBV5-1 to TRBJ1-4; 7 nucleotides line up with TRBD1. Trimming at V came to 3 bases and at J to 4 bases, leaving 9 bases not matched to a gene. This CDR3 comprises 16 residues. The germline V gene has CDR1 SGHRS and CDR2 YFSETQ. The CDR3 coding sequence is TGCGCCAGCAGCTCTACTACGGGACAGCGTAATGAAAAACTGTTTTTT. It codes for CASSSTTGQRNEKLFF.

This chain connects TRBV5-1 to TRBJ1-3; D is unclear. Germline V lookup: CDR1 SGHRS, CDR2 YFSETQ. This CDR3 is built from 14 residues. V shed 4 bases and J shed 0 bases, with 8 bases lying between them. The CDR3 region is CASSEGYSGNTIYF. CDR3 nucleotides: TGCGCCAGCAGCGAGGGTTACTCTGGAAACACCATATATTTT. Combining the CDR3 with reference TRBV5-1 and TRBJ1-3 gives the whole variable domain KAGVTQTPRYLIKTRGQQVTLSCSPISGHRSVSWYQQTPGQGLQFLFEYFSETQRNKGNFPGRFSGRQFSNSRSEMNVSTLELGDSALYLCASSEGYSGNTIYFGEGSWLTVV.

V and J are TRBV19 and TRBJ2-1; 10 bases line up with TRBD2. V dropped 10 bases and J dropped 3; count of bases not matched to a gene: 9. This CDR3 is built from 15 residues. Germline CDR1 is LNHDA and CDR2 is SQIVND (reference sequence). CDR3 region: CATEDSSGGYNEQFF. In DNA, the CDR3 is TGTGCCACCGAAGACTCTAGCGGGGGCTACAATGAGCAGTTCTTC.

The CDR3 loop is CATKGEDINTEAFF. The CDR3 DNA reads TGCGCCACCAAAGGGGAGGACATTAACACTGAAGCTTTCTTT. This rearrangement joins TRBV5-1 to TRBJ1-1; D is perhaps TRBD1 (5 bases). The CDR3 length is 14 residues. Germline loops: CDR1 SGHRS, CDR2 YFSETQ. The V and J ends lost 9 bases and 2 bases respectively, with 17 bases between them.

A few counts support this clone. This chain joins TRBV25-1 and TRBJ1-5, with 9 bases identical to TRBD1. V shed 5 bases, J shed 6 bases, and the junction held 8 bases outside the gene matches. From germline, CDR1 is MGHDK and CDR2 SYGVNS. The CDR3 totals 15 residues. For the CDR3, the DNA is TGTGCCAGCAGTACAGGGGGCGCTGGGAGTCAGCCCCAGCATTTT. As protein: CASSTGGAGSQPQHF.